This TCR beta chain was sequenced in a study of blood T cell repertoires in COVID-19. About the research overall: Acute and convalescent COVID-19 specimens originated in the United States, Italy and Spain. From T cells, B-cell-depleted T cells, or PBMCs came the material, which was cDNA or gDNA.

The CDR3 has 14 residues. CDR1 and CDR2 from the germline V gene are SSHAT and FNYEAQ (reference sequence). Note on this clone: The junction and the germline gene differ at one end; a read error may be behind it.

Methods used by the authors: Nucleated cell counts were estimated from reference gene primer amplification. The protocol was immunoSEQ multiplex PCR, while the TCRdb copy is restricted to in-frame clones and leaves out a portion. That table is the source of V, J and clone size, and D and trimming were worked out from the DNA. This sample has tens of thousands of clones, with roughly 80% found just once. The TCR was taken from a human donor in a cohort sampled during active COVID-19. The specimen was peripheral blood. The rearrangement uses TRBV7-7 and TRBJ1-1; D is perhaps TRBD1 (6 bases). DNA of the CDR3: TGTGCTAGCAGCGAGGACAGCCCGAACACTGAAGCTTTCTTT. It translates to CASSEDSPNTEAFF.